These 24 T cell receptor beta chains came from one sample sequenced in a study of blood T cell repertoires in COVID-19. Here immunoSEQ multiplex PCR was the method, and the copy in TCRdb shows in-frame clones only, minus some. The repertoire holds 250,000 to 350,000 clones, with about 85% as singletons. The specimen sequenced was peripheral blood. The receptors originated from a human donor with COVID-19, enrolled during active disease. The donor label of this sample is uncertain.

This chain connects TRBV7-3 to TRBJ2-2, with a weak D call TRBD2 (6 bases). From germline, CDR1 is SGHTA and CDR2 FQGTGA. Between the trimmed V and J ends, which lost 1 base and 2 bases, there was a span of 11 bases. The CDR3 is 16 residues long. CDR3 DNA: TGTGCCAGCAGCTTAAGCGGCGGGGCTAACACCGGGGAGCTGTTTTTT. This gives the protein CASSLSGGANTGELFF.

This clone was observed a single time. The chain couples TRBV2 to TRBJ1-5; the D is unclear. V lost 2 bases, J lost 3 bases, and 2 bases lay in between. The CDR3 is made up of 12 amino acids. CDR1 SNHLY and CDR2 FYNNEI come from the germline V gene. The CDR3 DNA follows: TGTGCCAGCAGTGAACTCAATCAGCCCCAGCATTTT. Protein sequence: CASSELNQPQHF.

In its sample, this clone was seen a few times. The chain employs TRBV10-3 and TRBJ1-1; 9 nucleotides line up with TRBD1. Losses at the gene ends were 6 bases for V and 4 bases for J; bases not matched to a gene: 3. Germline values: CDR1 ENHRY, CDR2 SYGVKD. This CDR3 is 13 amino acids long. CDR3 nucleotides: TGTGCCATCAGCATGGACAGGGGCACTGAAGCTTTCTTT. It specifies CAISMDRGTEAFF.

The chain has TRBV30 and TRBJ2-7; 10 positions match TRBD1. The V gene end was trimmed by 4 bases and the J gene end by 7 bases; junction bases not matched to a gene: 4. This CDR3 region has 12 residues. Germline V lookup: CDR1 GTSNPN, CDR2 SVGIG (reference sequence). CDR3 in DNA: TGTGCCTGGAACAGGGACAGGGGTGAGCAGTACTTC. Encoded protein: CAWNRDRGEQYF.

This clone has just one count. This chain connects TRBV3-1 (or the pseudogene TRBV3-2) to TRBJ2-7; 9 bases fit TRBD2. Per the germline V gene, CDR1 is LGHDT and CDR2 is YNNKEL (reference sequence). CDR3 length: 12 amino acids. The V segment lost 10 bases and the J segment 7 bases; nucleotides outside the gene matches: 8. CDR3 sequence reads: CAISSGSREQYF. The CDR3 DNA reads TGTGCCATTAGTAGCGGGAGCAGGGAGCAGTACTTC.

The V and J genes are TRBV6-2 or TRBV6-3 and TRBJ1-1; D unresolved. The CDR3 spans 12 residues. With 2 bases removed from V and 6 bases from J, the gap between germline ends came to 7 bases. In germline, CDR1 is MNHEY, CDR2 SVGEGT. Here the CDR3 DNA reads TGTGCCAGCAGTTACATTGGAGCTGAAGCTTTCTTT. It codes for CASSYIGAEAFF.

This clone was found once. The rearrangement links TRBV9 to TRBJ2-7, with D perhaps TRBD2 (6 bases). V lost 3 bases and J 3 bases, leaving 16 bases between the germline ends. The CDR3 has 15 residues. Germline CDR1 and CDR2: SGDLS and YYNGEE. The CDR3 here is CASSARDSGDYEQYF. In nucleotides, the CDR3 is TGTGCCAGCAGCGCCCGTGACTCGGGGGACTACGAGCAGTACTTC.

This clone showed up just a few times. The rearrangement links TRBV19 to TRBJ2-6; 10 bases line up with TRBD2. The V gene's germline CDR1 is LNHDA and CDR2 SQIVND (reference sequence). There are 15 residues in the CDR3. The CDR3 nucleotides are TGTGCTGCTCGGGTAGCGGGAGGTGGGGCCAACGTCCTGACTTTC. This encodes CAARVAGGGANVLTF.

This CDR3 reads CASSPDSHSPLHF. The CDR3 DNA sequence: TGTGCCAGCAGTCCGGACAGTCATTCACCCCTCCACTTT. The chain links TRBV6-4 to TRBJ1-6; D is perhaps TRBD1 (6 bases). V shed 5 bases and J shed 8 bases, with 10 bases lying between them. Germline V gene sequence: CDR1 MRHNA, CDR2 SNTAGT. The CDR3 runs to 13 residues.

This clone was recorded once. CDR3 in amino acids: CASSLAQTGISYEQYF. The CDR3 nucleotides read TGCGCCAGCAGCTTGGCCCAGACAGGGATATCCTACGAGCAGTACTTC. The rearrangement joins TRBV5-1 to TRBJ2-7; TRBD1 matches 7 bases. This CDR3 contains 16 residues. Germline V lookup: CDR1 SGHRS, CDR2 YFSETQ. The junction had 7 bases not matched to a gene; V was cut back by 0 bases and J by 1 base.

This rearrangement joins TRBV18 to TRBJ2-2; 7 bases line up with TRBD2. The junction had 6 bases not matched to a gene; V was cut back by 3 bases and J by 2 bases. The CDR3 spans 16 residues. Germline-derived CDR1 and CDR2 are KGHSH and LQKENI. This CDR3 reads CASSPSAGLNTGELFF. The CDR3 DNA reads as TGTGCCAGCTCACCCTCAGCGGGACTAAACACCGGGGAGCTGTTTTTT.

As to this clone: Other DNA sequences of this sample code for an identical CDR3. V and J are TRBV7-2 and TRBJ2-5; 10 bases line up with TRBD2. The CDR3 contains 15 residues. Looked up from germline, CDR1 is SGHTA and CDR2 is FQGNSA. The J segment lost 2 bases and the V segment lost 6 bases, leaving 6 bases of the junction unmatched. The chain's CDR3 is CASSRTSGLQETQYF. The CDR3 DNA sequence: TGTGCCAGCAGTAGGACTAGCGGATTACAAGAGACCCAGTACTTC.

The chain links TRBV27 to TRBJ2-2, with D perhaps TRBD2 (6 bases). Looked up from germline, CDR1 is MNHEY and CDR2 is SMNVEV (reference sequence). The V and J ends lost 3 bases and 0 bases respectively, with 8 bases between them. The CDR3 contains 15 residues. The CDR3 loop reads CASSFAGTNTGELFF. Here the CDR3 DNA reads TGTGCCAGCAGTTTTGCGGGAACGAACACCGGGGAGCTGTTTTTT.

The rearrangement joins TRBV21-1 to TRBJ1-5; the table's D call TRBD1 went unverified against the DNA. TRBV21-1 is listed as a pseudogene. The CDR3 has 15 amino acids. CDR3 sequence reads: CASSKDSHSNQPQHF. CDR3 coding DNA: TGTGCCAGCAGCAAAGACAGCCATAGCAATCAGCCCCAGCATTTT.

The chain carries TRBV5-1 and TRBJ2-7; 9 nucleotides align to TRBD2. Germline-derived CDR1 and CDR2 are SGHRS and YFSETQ. The CDR3 contains 15 residues. Trimming cost V 0 bases and J 2 bases; bases outside gene matches: 3. The DNA of the CDR3 is TGCGCCAGCAGCTTGGTAGCGGGAGCCGCCTACGAGCAGTACTTC. It is translated as CASSLVAGAAYEQYF.

This sequence joins TRBV4-2 and TRBJ2-7; 9 nucleotides agree with TRBD2. CDR1 and CDR2 (germline): LGHNA, YNFKEQ. This CDR3 spans 15 amino acids. J gave up 7 bases and V 0 bases, and 7 bases lay outside the gene matches. The CDR3 DNA sequence: TGTGCCAGCAGCCAAGATCTAGCGGGAAGGAGGGAGCAGTACTTC. Translated, it gives CASSQDLAGRREQYF.

The chain couples TRBV30 to TRBJ1-6, with a weak D call TRBD1 (6 bases). This CDR3 spans 17 amino acids. Germline V gene lookup returns CDR1 GTSNPN and CDR2 SVGIG (reference sequence). V shed 0 bases and J shed 8 bases, with 20 bases lying between them. CDR3 residues: CAWSVLPSTGWDSPLHF. CDR3 sequence (DNA): TGTGCCTGGAGTGTACTCCCCTCGACAGGATGGGATTCACCCCTCCACTTT.

The J gene is TRBJ1-4, the V gene TRBV5-4; possibly TRBD1 for D (5 bases). The CDR3 has 17 residues. Trimming took 3 bases from V and 6 from J, leaving 21 bases between them. Germline CDR1 and CDR2: SGHNT and YYREEE (reference sequence). Here the CDR3 reads CASSYLAGSGGYEKLFF. Written as DNA, the CDR3 is TGTGCCAGCAGCTATCTCGCCGGATCGGGGGGATATGAAAAACTGTTTTTT.

The chain carries TRBV7-3 and TRBJ2-1; the match to TRBD2 covers 9 bases. J was trimmed by 7 bases and V by 5 bases; bases with no gene match: 9. Germline V CDR1 and CDR2: SGHTA, FQGTGA. This CDR3 spans 15 amino acids. As DNA, the CDR3 is TGTGCCAGCAGCCTAATAGCGGGAGAGGTTAATGAGCAGTTCTTC. The encoded protein is CASSLIAGEVNEQFF.

The chain recombines TRBV10-3 with TRBJ1-1; D possibly corresponds to TRBD1 (5 bases). CDR1 ENHRY and CDR2 SYGVKD come from the germline V gene. V lost 2 bases, J lost 2 bases, and 9 bases lay in between. The CDR3 is 14 residues long. The chain's CDR3 is CAISEMGGNTEAFF. CDR3 sequence (DNA): TGTGCCATCAGTGAGATGGGGGGTAACACTGAAGCTTTCTTT.

There are a few counts of this clone. The V and J genes are TRBV7-2 and TRBJ2-6; D perhaps matches TRBD1 (6 bases). V dropped 3 bases and J dropped 2 bases, with 11 bases sitting between them. CDR1 is SGHTA, CDR2 FQGNSA, per germline. This CDR3 is built from 16 residues. In DNA form, the CDR3 reads TGTGCCAGCAGCTTGAGAGGGGGTACTGGGGCCAACGTCCTGACTTTC. This sequence encodes CASSLRGGTGANVLTF.

The gene calls are TRBV9 and TRBJ1-3; 8 bases line up with TRBD1. The germline gives CDR1 SGDLS, CDR2 YYNGEE. Losses at the gene ends were 2 bases for V and 4 bases for J; bases not matched to a gene: 5. This CDR3 has 15 amino acids. The CDR3 DNA is TGTGCCAGCAGCGTTCGGACAGGGCAGGGAAACACCATATATTTT. Translating gives CASSVRTGQGNTIYF. Full variable domain (outside the CDR3, taken from reference TRBV9 and TRBJ1-3): DSGVTQTPKHLITATGQRVTLRCSPRSGDLSVYWYQQSLDQGLQFLIQYYNGEERAKGNILERFSAQQFPDLHSELNLSSLELGDSALYFCASSVRTGQGNTIYFGEGSWLTVV.

A few counts support this clone. V usage is TRBV11-3 and J usage is TRBJ2-2, with 10 bases matching TRBD2. After removal of 5 bases from V and 4 bases from J, the junction contained 4 bases not matched to a gene. The CDR3 sequence is 15 residues long. Germline V gene data show CDR1 as SGHNT and CDR2 as YENEEA. The CDR3 reads CASSRSSGGTGELFF. CDR3 coding DNA: TGTGCCAGCAGCCGATCTAGCGGGGGCACCGGGGAGCTGTTTTTT.

The chain is built from TRBV5-6 and TRBJ2-7; D remains ambiguous. The CDR3 totals 14 residues. Germline CDR1 and CDR2: SGHDT and YYEEEE. V was clipped by 1 base and J by 6 bases, with 14 bases between them. The CDR3 DNA sequence: TGTGCCAGCAGCTTGTTGCAACAAACCTCCGAGCAGTACTTC. As protein: CASSLLQQTSEQYF. Full variable domain (missing parts from reference TRBV5-6 and TRBJ2-7): DAGVTQSPTHLIKTRGQQVTLRCSPKSGHDTVSWYQQALGQGPQFIFQYYEEEERQRGNFPDRFSGHQFPNYSSELNVNALLLGDSALYLCASSLLQQTSEQYFGPGTRLTVT.